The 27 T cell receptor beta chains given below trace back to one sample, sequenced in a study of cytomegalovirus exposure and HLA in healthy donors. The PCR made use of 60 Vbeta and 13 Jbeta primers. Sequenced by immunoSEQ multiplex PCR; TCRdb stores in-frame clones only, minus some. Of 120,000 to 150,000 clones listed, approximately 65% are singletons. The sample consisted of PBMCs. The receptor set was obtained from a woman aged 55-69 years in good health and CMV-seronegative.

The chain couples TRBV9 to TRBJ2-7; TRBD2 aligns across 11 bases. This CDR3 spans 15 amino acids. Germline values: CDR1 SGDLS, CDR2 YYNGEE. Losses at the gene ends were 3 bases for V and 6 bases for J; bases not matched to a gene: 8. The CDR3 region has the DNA TGTGCCAGCAGCGGTCCGGGACTAGCGGCTGGCGAGCAGTACTTC. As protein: CASSGPGLAAGEQYF.

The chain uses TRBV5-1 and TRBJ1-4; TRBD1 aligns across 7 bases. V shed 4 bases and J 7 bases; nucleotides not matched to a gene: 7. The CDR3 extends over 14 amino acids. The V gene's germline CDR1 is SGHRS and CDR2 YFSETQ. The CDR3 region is CASSVDRQGEKLFF. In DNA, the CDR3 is TGCGCCAGCAGCGTGGACAGACAGGGTGAAAAACTGTTTTTT.

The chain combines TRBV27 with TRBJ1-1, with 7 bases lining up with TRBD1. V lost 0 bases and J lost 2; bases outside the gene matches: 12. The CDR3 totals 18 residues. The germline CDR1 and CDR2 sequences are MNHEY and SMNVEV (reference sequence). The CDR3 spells CASSLSIIIGGRNTEAFF. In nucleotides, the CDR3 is TGTGCCAGCAGTTTATCGATAATAATAGGGGGCCGCAACACTGAAGCTTTCTTT.

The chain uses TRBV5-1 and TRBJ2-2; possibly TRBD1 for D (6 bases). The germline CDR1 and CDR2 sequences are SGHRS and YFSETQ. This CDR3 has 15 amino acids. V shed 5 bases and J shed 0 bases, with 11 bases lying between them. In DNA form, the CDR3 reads TGCGCCAGCAGGCGGACAGCCTCGAACACCGGGGAGCTGTTTTTT. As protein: CASRRTASNTGELFF.

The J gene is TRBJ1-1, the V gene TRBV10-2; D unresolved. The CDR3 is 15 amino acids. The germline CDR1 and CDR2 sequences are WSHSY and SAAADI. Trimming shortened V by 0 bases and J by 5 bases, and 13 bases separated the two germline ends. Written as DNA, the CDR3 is TGCGCCAGCAGTGAGTCTTCGGGTAGTGGGACTGAAGCTTTCTTT. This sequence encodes CASSESSGSGTEAFF.

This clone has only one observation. As DNA, the CDR3 is TGTGCCAGTAGTATAATCGGACAGGGGGTTGGAGGTAACTATGGCTACACCTTC. This sequence encodes CASSIIGQGVGGNYGYTF. The chain couples TRBV19 to TRBJ1-2; 10 bases map to TRBD1. The CDR3 is 18 amino acids. In germline, CDR1 is LNHDA, CDR2 SQIVND (reference sequence). V shed 2 bases and J 1 base; nucleotides not matched to a gene: 10.

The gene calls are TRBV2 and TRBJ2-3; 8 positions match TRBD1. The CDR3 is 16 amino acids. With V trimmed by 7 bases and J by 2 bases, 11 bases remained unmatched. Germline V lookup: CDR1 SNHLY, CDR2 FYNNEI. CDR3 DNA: TGTGCCAGCAACCTCCGCAGGGGGCCCTCCACAGATACGCAGTATTTT. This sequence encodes CASNLRRGPSTDTQYF.

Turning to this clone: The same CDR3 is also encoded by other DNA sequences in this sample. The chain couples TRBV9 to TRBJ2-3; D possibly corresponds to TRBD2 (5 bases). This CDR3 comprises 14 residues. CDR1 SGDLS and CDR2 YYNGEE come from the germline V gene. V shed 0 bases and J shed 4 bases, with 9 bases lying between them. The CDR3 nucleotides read TGTGCCAGCAGCGTAGGGGCGGGTTCAGATACGCAGTATTTT. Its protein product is CASSVGAGSDTQYF.

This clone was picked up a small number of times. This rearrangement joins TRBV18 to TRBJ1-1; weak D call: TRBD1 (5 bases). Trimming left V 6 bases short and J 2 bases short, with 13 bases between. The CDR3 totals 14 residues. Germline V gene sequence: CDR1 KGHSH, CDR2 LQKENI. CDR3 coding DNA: TGTGCCAGCTCCTTGACAGTTACTAACACTGAAGCTTTCTTT. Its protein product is CASSLTVTNTEAFF.

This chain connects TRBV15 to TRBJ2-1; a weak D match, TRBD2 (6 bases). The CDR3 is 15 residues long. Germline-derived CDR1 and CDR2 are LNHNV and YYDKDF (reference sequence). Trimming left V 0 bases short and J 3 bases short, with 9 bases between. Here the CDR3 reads CATSREGGFYNEQFF. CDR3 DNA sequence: TGTGCCACCAGCAGAGAGGGAGGCTTCTACAATGAGCAGTTCTTC.

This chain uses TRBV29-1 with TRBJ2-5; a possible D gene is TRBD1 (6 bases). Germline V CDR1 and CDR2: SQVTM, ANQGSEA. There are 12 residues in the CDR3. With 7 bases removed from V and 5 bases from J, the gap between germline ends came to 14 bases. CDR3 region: CSGNRAHETQYF. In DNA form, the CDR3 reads TGCAGCGGGAACAGGGCCCATGAGACCCAGTACTTC.

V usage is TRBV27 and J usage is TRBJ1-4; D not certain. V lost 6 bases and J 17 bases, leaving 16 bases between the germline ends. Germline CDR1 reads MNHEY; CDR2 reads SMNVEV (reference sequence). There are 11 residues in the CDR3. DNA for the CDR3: TGTGCCAGCAGGCGACCGGGAAGACTTTTTTTT. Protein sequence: CASRRPGRLFF.

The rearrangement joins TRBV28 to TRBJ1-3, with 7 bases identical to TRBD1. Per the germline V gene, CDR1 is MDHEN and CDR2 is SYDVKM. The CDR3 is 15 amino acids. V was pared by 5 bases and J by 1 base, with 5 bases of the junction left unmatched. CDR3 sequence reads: CASSPHRGSGNTIYF. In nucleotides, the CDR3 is TGTGCCAGCAGTCCTCACAGGGGTTCTGGAAACACCATATATTTT.

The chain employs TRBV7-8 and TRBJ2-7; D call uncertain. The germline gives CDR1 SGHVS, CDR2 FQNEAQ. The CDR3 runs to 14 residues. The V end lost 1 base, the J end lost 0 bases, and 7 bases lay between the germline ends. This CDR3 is CASSLGSTSYEQYF. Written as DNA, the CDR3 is TGTGCCAGCAGCTTAGGCTCTACCTCCTACGAGCAGTACTTC.

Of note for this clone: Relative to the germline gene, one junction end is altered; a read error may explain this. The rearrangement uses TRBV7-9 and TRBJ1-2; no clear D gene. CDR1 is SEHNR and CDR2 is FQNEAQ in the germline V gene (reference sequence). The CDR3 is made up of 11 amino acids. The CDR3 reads CSSSPFYGYTF. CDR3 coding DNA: TGTTCCAGCAGCCCCTTCTATGGCTACACCTTC.

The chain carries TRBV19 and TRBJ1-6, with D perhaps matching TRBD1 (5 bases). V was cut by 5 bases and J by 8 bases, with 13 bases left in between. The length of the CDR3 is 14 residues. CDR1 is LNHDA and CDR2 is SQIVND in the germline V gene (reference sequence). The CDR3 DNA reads TGTGCCAGTAGTCCGACAGAGACCTATTCACCCCTCCACTTT. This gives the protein CASSPTETYSPLHF.

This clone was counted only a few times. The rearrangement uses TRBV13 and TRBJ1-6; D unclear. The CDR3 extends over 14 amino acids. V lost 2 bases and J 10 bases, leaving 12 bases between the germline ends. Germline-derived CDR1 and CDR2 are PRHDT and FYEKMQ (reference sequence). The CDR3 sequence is CASSLTRPGSPLHF. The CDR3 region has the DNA TGTGCCAGCAGCTTAACCAGGCCGGGATCACCCCTCCACTTT.

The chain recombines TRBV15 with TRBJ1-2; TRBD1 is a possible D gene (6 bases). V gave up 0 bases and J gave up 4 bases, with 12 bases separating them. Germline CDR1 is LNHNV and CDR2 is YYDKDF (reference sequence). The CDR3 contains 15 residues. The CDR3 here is CATSREGGLSYGYTF. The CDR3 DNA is TGTGCCACCAGCAGAGAGGGGGGGCTGAGCTATGGCTACACCTTC.

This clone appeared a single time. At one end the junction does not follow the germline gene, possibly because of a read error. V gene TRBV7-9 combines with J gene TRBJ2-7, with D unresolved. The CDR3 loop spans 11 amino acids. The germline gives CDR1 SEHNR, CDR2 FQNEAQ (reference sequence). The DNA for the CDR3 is TGTTCCAGCAGCCCCCTCCCCCAGCAGTACTTC. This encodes CSSSPLPQQYF. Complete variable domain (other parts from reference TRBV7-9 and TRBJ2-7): DTGVSQNPRHKITKRGQNVTFRCDPISEHNRLYWYRQTLGQGPEFLTYFQNEAQLEKSRLLSDRFSAERPKGSFSTLEIQRTEQGDSAMYLCSSSPLPQQYFGPGTRLTVT.

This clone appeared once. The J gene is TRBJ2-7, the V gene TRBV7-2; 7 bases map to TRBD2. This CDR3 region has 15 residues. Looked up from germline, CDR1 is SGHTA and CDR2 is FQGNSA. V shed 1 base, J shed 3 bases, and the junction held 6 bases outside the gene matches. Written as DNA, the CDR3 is TGTGCCAGCAGCTTAGGACTAGCCGAGGGCTACGAGCAGTACTTC. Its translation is CASSLGLAEGYEQYF.

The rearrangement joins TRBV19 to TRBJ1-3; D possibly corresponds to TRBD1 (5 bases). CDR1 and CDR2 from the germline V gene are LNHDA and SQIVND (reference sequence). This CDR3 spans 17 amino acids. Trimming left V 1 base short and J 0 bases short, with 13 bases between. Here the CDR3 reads CASSIARGDFSGNTIYF. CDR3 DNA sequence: TGTGCCAGTAGTATAGCCAGAGGGGACTTCTCTGGAAACACCATATATTTT.

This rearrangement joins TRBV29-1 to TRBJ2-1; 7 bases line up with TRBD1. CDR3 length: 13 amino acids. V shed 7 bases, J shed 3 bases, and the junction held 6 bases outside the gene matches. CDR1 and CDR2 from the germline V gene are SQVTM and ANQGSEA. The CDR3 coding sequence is TGCAGCGCAGGGGGATTGGGCTACAATGAGCAGTTCTTC. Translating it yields CSAGGLGYNEQFF.

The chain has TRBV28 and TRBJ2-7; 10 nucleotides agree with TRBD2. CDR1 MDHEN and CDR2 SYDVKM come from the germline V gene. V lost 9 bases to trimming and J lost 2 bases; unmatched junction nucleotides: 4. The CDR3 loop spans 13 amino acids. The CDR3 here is CASRLAGAYEQYF. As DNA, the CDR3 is TGTGCCAGTAGGCTAGCGGGAGCCTACGAGCAGTACTTC.

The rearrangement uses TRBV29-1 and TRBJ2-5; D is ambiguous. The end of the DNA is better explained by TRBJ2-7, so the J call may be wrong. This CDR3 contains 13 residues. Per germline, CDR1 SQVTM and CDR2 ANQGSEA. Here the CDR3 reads CSVETPSSYEQYF. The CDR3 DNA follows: TGCAGCGTTGAAACCCCTTCTAGCTACGAGCAGTACTTC.

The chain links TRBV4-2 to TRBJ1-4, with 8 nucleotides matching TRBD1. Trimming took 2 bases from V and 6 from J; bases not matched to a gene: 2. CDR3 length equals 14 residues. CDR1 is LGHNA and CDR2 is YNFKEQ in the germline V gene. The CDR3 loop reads CASSQQGADEKLFF. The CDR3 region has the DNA TGTGCCAGCAGCCAACAGGGGGCGGATGAAAAACTGTTTTTT.

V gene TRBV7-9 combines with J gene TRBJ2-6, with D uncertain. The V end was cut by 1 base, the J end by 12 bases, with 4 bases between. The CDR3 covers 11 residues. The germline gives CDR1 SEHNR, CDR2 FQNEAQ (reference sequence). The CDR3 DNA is TGTGCCAGCAGCTTAGAAGCCGTCCTGACTTTC. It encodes CASSLEAVLTF.

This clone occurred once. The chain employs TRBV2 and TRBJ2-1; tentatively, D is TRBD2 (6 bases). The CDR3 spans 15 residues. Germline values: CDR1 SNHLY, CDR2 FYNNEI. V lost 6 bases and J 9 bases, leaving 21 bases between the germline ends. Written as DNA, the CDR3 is TGTGCCAGCAGCCTGACTAGTGGGGCCGGGGGTGAGCAGTTCTTC. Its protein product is CASSLTSGAGGEQFF.